The T cell receptor beta chain described here comes from a study of blood T cell repertoires in COVID-19. For the study at large: The analysed material was cDNA or gDNA that came from T cells, B-cell-depleted T cells, or PBMCs.

TCRdb's table, derived via immunoSEQ multiplex PCR, lists solely in-frame clones and lacks some. Of about 70,000 clones listed, more than 75% are singletons. Specimen: peripheral blood. This sequence was found in an elderly woman with active or convalescent COVID-19.

The DNA for the CDR3 is TGTGCCAGCAGTGGGGGGGATGGCTACACCTTC. Translated: CASSGGDGYTF. The V and J genes are TRBV12-3 or TRBV12-4 and TRBJ1-2; weak D call: TRBD1 (5 bases). The CDR3 spans 11 residues. V was shortened by 5 bases and J by 6 bases, with 7 bases between the two germline ends.